The TCR beta chain under discussion was sequenced for a study of shared clonotypes between healthy human individuals. Deep was the level used in running the assay. The authors loaded about 200 ng DNA, roughly 27,000 T cell genomes, into sorted-subset replicate PCRs. TCRdb's copy holds only in-frame clones and misses some; the assay was immunoSEQ multiplex PCR. Of about 1.5 million clones in the sample, nearly 99% were seen once. Study-wide results and limits: When naive CD4 clonotypes were compared across a handful of donors, 4% to 6.5% were shared. Memory subsets had estimated richness that was generally smaller than that of naive subsets.

Trimming left V 3 bases short and J 3 bases short, with 9 bases between. The V gene's germline CDR1 is MNHNS and CDR2 SASEGT. This CDR3 has 13 residues. A note on this clone: Its antigen is currently unknown.

Material: naive CD4+ T cells sorted from blood. Subset: CD45RA+ positively selected. The TCR sequence derives from a man between 25 and 39 years old in good health. The chain recombines TRBV6-1 with TRBJ2-7, with D perhaps TRBD1 (5 bases). This CDR3 reads CASSDRVVYEQYF. DNA of the CDR3: TGTGCCAGCAGTGACAGGGTAGTCTACGAGCAGTACTTC.